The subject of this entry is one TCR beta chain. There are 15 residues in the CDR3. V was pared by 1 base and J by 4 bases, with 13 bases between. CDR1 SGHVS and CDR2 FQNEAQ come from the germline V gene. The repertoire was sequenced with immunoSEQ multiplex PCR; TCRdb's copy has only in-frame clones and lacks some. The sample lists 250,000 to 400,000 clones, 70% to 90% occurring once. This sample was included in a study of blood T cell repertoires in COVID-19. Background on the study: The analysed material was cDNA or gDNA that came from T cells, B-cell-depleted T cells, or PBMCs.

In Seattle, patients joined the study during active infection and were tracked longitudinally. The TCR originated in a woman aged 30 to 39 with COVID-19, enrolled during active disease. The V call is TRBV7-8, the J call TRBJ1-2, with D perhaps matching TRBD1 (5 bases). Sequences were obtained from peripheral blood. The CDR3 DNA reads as TGTGCCAGCAGCTTAGTGGCAGGGTCAAGCTATGGCTACACCTTC. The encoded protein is CASSLVAGSSYGYTF.